This passage covers 21 T cell receptor beta chains from one sample sequenced in a study of blood T cell repertoires in COVID-19. The method was immunoSEQ multiplex PCR; TCRdb's version includes in-frame clones alone and lacks a portion of them. Here the sample spans some 75,000 clones, roughly 80% being singletons. Sequencing was done on a sample of peripheral blood. The receptors here all came from a man aged 45-65 years with COVID-19, enrolled during active disease.

This clone was seen just once. The V gene is TRBV3-1 (or the pseudogene TRBV3-2), the J gene TRBJ2-7; 7 nucleotides match TRBD2. Germline CDR1 and CDR2: LGHDT and YNNKEL (reference sequence). V lost 5 bases, J lost 6 bases, and 7 bases stayed unmatched. There are 13 residues in the CDR3. The CDR3, as DNA: TGTGCCAGCAGCACCCGGGGAGGGCGCGAGCAGTACTTC. Translating gives CASSTRGGREQYF.

The chain recombines TRBV11-2 with TRBJ2-5; 8 bases fit TRBD2. From germline, CDR1 is SGHAT and CDR2 FQNNGV. This CDR3 contains 17 residues. V lost 5 bases to trimming and J lost 5 bases; unmatched junction nucleotides: 16. This chain's CDR3 is CASSPGGGPNRRETQYF. For the CDR3, the DNA is TGTGCCAGCAGCCCGGGCGGGGGGCCTAACCGCAGGGAGACCCAGTACTTC.

The V and J genes are TRBV29-1 and TRBJ2-2, with D possibly matching TRBD2 (6 bases). Trimming stripped 7 bases from V and 7 bases from J, with 16 bases between. Germline CDR1 and CDR2: SQVTM and ANQGSEA. This CDR3 is 13 amino acids long. The CDR3 coding sequence is TGCAGCGCGGGGGAGGCGGAGGGCGGGGAGCTGTTTTTT. Protein: CSAGEAEGGELFF.

This chain connects TRBV15 to TRBJ1-3; tentatively, D is TRBD1 (5 bases). V shed 0 bases and J shed 3 bases, with 9 bases lying between them. CDR3 length: 15 residues. The germline CDR1 and CDR2 sequences are LNHNV and YYDKDF (reference sequence). The CDR3 reads CATSRDRADGNTIYF. The CDR3 region has the DNA TGTGCCACCAGCAGAGACAGGGCTGATGGAAACACCATATATTTT.

The CDR3 sequence: CASSVDREKDQPQHF. CDR3 DNA: TGTGCCAGCAGTGTGGACAGGGAGAAGGATCAGCCCCAGCATTTT. The genes are TRBV28 and TRBJ1-5; 8 bases fit TRBD1. J was trimmed by 5 bases and V by 5 bases; bases with no gene match: 8. Germline V gives CDR1 MDHEN, CDR2 SYDVKM. The CDR3 covers 15 residues.

The chain links TRBV20-1 to TRBJ1-2; tentatively, D is TRBD1 (6 bases). The germline V gene has CDR1 DFQATT and CDR2 SNEGSKA (reference sequence). This CDR3 contains 13 residues. With 3 bases removed from V and 3 bases from J, the gap between germline ends came to 11 bases. In nucleotides, the CDR3 is TGCAGTGCTAGTAAACAGGGACACTATGGCTACACCTTC. It is translated as CSASKQGHYGYTF.

V and J are TRBV28 and TRBJ1-2; D not resolved. The V gene's germline CDR1 is MDHEN and CDR2 SYDVKM. V lost 1 base and J lost 1, with 7 bases in between. The CDR3 runs to 14 residues. CDR3 amino acids: CASSLLGSNYGYTF. Written as DNA, the CDR3 is TGTGCCAGCAGTTTATTGGGCAGTAACTATGGCTACACCTTC.

V and J are TRBV19 and TRBJ2-1; 11 positions agree with TRBD2. Germline V lookup: CDR1 LNHDA, CDR2 SQIVND (reference sequence). This CDR3 comprises 15 residues. V trimming: 6 bases; J trimming: 5 bases; junction bases outside the gene matches: 6. CDR3 coding DNA: TGTGCCAGTAGCCGGGGACTAGCGGATCACAATGAGCAGTTCTTC. Translation gives CASSRGLADHNEQFF.

The chain carries TRBV6-5 and TRBJ1-1, with a possible D match to TRBD1 (5 bases). This CDR3 is built from 16 residues. In germline, CDR1 is MNHEY, CDR2 SVGAGI. Deletions cut 2 bases from V and 7 bases from J, with 20 bases between. The CDR3 spells CASSYGGAGRHGEAFF. CDR3 coding DNA: TGTGCCAGCAGTTACGGAGGGGCAGGGCGACATGGTGAAGCTTTCTTT.

The chain recombines TRBV19 with TRBJ2-1; D is perhaps TRBD2 (5 bases). Germline loops: CDR1 LNHDA, CDR2 SQIVND (reference sequence). The CDR3 runs 14 residues. Trimming pared 5 bases from V and 8 bases from J, leaving 16 bases between. The CDR3 sequence: CASSPSGLVYEQFF. CDR3 nucleotides: TGTGCCAGTAGTCCCAGCGGATTAGTCTATGAGCAGTTCTTC.

V and J are TRBV4-2 and TRBJ2-2; 13 bases agree with TRBD2. This CDR3 contains 16 residues. The J segment lost 6 bases and the V segment lost 2 bases, leaving 3 bases of the junction unmatched. Germline lookup yields CDR1 LGHNA and CDR2 YNFKEQ. The CDR3: CASSQRGLAGAGELFF. The CDR3 region has the DNA TGTGCCAGCAGCCAAAGAGGACTAGCGGGAGCCGGGGAGCTGTTTTTT.

This chain joins TRBV24-1 and TRBJ2-7; 7 nucleotides agree with TRBD1. Trimming at V came to 7 bases and at J to 2 bases, leaving 19 bases not matched to a gene. The CDR3 length is 18 residues. Germline assignment: CDR1 KGHDR and CDR2 SFDVKD. The CDR3 here is CATSAAIHRDSLPYEQYF. For the CDR3, the DNA is TGTGCCACCAGCGCTGCAATCCACCGGGACAGCCTGCCCTACGAGCAGTACTTC.

The chain recombines TRBV2 with TRBJ1-1, with D possibly TRBD1 on 5 matching bases. The V gene's germline CDR1 is SNHLY and CDR2 FYNNEI. Trimming pared 1 base from V and 5 bases from J, leaving 8 bases between. The CDR3 sequence is 13 residues long. The CDR3 loop is CASSEGGYTEAFF. The CDR3 nucleotides are TGTGCCAGCAGTGAAGGGGGCTATACTGAAGCTTTCTTT.

This sequence joins TRBV28 and TRBJ2-3; the match to TRBD2 covers 12 bases. J gave up 5 bases and V 3 bases, and 3 bases lay outside the gene matches. Germline-derived CDR1 and CDR2 are MDHEN and SYDVKM. The CDR3 extends over 15 amino acids. The CDR3 DNA is TGTGCCAGCAGTTTCGCGGGACTAGCGGGAGATACGCAGTATTTT. Residues: CASSFAGLAGDTQYF.

V gene TRBV7-9 combines with J gene TRBJ2-7; no reliable D call. The CDR3 has 13 amino acids. V lost 8 bases and J 0 bases, leaving 11 bases between the germline ends. Germline V lookup: CDR1 SEHNR, CDR2 FQNEAQ (reference sequence). DNA for the CDR3: TGTGCCAGCTGCCGTCACAACTCCTACGAGCAGTACTTC. Amino acid sequence: CASCRHNSYEQYF.

For the CDR3, the DNA is TGTGCCAGCAGCCAAAGGACAGGGTCCAACACCATATATTTT. Its translation is CASSQRTGSNTIYF. The V gene is TRBV4-2, the J gene TRBJ1-3, with 8 bases fitting TRBD1. Germline V gene sequence: CDR1 LGHNA, CDR2 YNFKEQ. The CDR3 runs 14 residues. Losses at the gene ends were 2 bases for V and 7 bases for J; bases not matched to a gene: 4.

The chain joins TRBV28 to TRBJ2-3; a weak D match, TRBD1 (6 bases). V gave up 10 bases and J gave up 6 bases, with 20 bases separating them. CDR1 is MDHEN and CDR2 is SYDVKM in the germline V gene. The CDR3 loop spans 14 amino acids. CDR3 in DNA: TGTGCCACTAACGCCCCAGGGACAAGGGATACGCAGTATTTT. It codes for CATNAPGTRDTQYF.

The chain joins TRBV19 to TRBJ1-1; no firm D call. Trimming took 3 bases from V and 5 from J, leaving 13 bases between them. This CDR3 has 14 amino acids. CDR1 is LNHDA and CDR2 is SQIVND in the germline V gene (reference sequence). The CDR3 DNA reads TGTGCCAGTAGTATGAGCTCCTTGAGGACTGAAGCTTTCTTT. It yields the protein CASSMSSLRTEAFF.

The chain uses TRBV10-3 and TRBJ2-1; 9 bases are shared with TRBD2. Germline V gene sequence: CDR1 ENHRY, CDR2 SYGVKD. After removal of 6 bases from V and 5 bases from J, the junction contained 5 bases not matched to a gene. This CDR3 has 14 residues. The DNA of the CDR3 is TGTGCCATCAGACCCGGACTAGCGCACAATGAGCAGTTCTTC. This sequence encodes CAIRPGLAHNEQFF.

The CDR3 nucleotides read TGCAGCGTTAGGGGCCCGAACACTGAAGCTTTCTTT. This translates into CSVRGPNTEAFF. The chain uses TRBV29-1 and TRBJ1-1; weak D call: TRBD1 (5 bases). The CDR3 contains 12 residues. Trimming removed 5 bases from V and 1 base from J, with 8 bases in between. The V gene's germline CDR1 is SQVTM and CDR2 ANQGSEA.

This clone was seen more than once but under ten times. The CDR3 protein is CATSTLAGEGTNEQFF. The DNA of the CDR3 is TGTGCCACCTCGACACTAGCGGGAGAGGGAACCAATGAGCAGTTCTTC. The V gene is TRBV6-4, the J gene TRBJ2-1; 11 bases fit TRBD2. The germline V gene encodes CDR1 MRHNA and CDR2 SNTAGT. J gave up 6 bases and V 10 bases, and 14 bases lay outside the gene matches. This CDR3 region has 16 residues.